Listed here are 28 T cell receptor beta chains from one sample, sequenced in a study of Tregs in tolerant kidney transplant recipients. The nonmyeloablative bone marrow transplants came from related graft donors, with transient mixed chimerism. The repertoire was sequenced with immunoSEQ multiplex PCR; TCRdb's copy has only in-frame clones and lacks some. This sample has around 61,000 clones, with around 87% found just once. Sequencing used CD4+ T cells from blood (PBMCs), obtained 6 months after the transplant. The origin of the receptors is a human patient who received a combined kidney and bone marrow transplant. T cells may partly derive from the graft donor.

CDR3 bases: TGTGCCAGCAGCTTGAGCGGGGGGGTGGGGGAGACCCAGTACTTC. It codes for CASSLSGGVGETQYF. This sequence joins TRBV7-2 and TRBJ2-5; 10 bases line up with TRBD2. Germline V lookup: CDR1 SGHTA, CDR2 FQGNSA. The CDR3 contains 15 residues. J was trimmed by 5 bases and V by 3 bases; bases with no gene match: 6.

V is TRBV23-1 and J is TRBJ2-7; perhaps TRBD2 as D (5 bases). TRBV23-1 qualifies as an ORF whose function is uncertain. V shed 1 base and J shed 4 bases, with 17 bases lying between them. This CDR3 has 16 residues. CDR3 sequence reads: CASSQLGHDRGYEQYF. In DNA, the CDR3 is TGCGCCAGCAGTCAATTAGGGCACGATCGAGGGTACGAGCAGTACTTC.

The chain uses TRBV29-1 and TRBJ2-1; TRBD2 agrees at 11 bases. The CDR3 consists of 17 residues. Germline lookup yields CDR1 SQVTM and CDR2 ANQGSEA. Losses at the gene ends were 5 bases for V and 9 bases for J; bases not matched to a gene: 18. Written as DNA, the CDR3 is TGCAGCGTTTATCCCCCTGATTTAGCGGGAGGGCAGGGTGAGCAGTTCTTC. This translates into CSVYPPDLAGGQGEQFF.

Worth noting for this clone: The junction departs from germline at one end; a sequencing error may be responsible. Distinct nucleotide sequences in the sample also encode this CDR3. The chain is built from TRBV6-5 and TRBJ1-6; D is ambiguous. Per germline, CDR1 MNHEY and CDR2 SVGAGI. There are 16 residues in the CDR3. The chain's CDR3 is CASSYSPVLSNSPLHF. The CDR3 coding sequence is TGTGCCAGCAGTTACTCACCGGTTCTATCTAATTCCCCCCTCCACTTT.

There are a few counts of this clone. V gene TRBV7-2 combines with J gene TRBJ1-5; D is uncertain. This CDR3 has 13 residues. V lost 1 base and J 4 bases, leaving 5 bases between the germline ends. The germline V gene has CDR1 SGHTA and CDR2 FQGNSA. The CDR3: CASSLVENQPQHF. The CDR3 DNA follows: TGTGCCAGCAGCTTAGTGGAGAATCAGCCCCAGCATTTT.

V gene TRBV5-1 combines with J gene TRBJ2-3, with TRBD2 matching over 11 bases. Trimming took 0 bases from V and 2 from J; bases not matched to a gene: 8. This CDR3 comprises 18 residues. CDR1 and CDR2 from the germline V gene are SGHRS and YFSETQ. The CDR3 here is CASSLAPSGGLNTDTQYF. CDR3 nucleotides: TGCGCCAGCAGCTTGGCCCCTAGCGGGGGGCTCAACACAGATACGCAGTATTTT.

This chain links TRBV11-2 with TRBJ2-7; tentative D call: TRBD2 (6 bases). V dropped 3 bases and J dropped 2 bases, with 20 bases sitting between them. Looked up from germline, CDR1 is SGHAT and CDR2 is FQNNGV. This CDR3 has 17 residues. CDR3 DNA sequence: TGTGCCAGCAGCTTGGGCTCTACATGGGGGGAAACCTACGAGCAGTACTTC. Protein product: CASSLGSTWGETYEQYF.

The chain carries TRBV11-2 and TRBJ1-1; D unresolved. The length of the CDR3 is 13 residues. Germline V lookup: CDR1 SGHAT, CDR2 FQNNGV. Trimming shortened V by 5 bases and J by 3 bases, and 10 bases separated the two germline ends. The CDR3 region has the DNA TGTGCCAGCAGCCGAACTAAGGACACTGAAGCTTTCTTT. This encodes CASSRTKDTEAFF. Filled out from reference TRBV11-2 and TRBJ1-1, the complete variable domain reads EAGVAQSPRYKIIEKRQSVAFWCNPISGHATLYWYQQILGQGPKLLIQFQNNGVVDDSQLPKDRFSAERLKGVDSTLKIQPAKLEDSAVYLCASSRTKDTEAFFGQGTRLTVV.

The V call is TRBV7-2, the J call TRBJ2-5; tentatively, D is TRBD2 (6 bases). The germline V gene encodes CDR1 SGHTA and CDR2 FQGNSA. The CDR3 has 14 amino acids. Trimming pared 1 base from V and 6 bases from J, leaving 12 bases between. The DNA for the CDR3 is TGTGCCAGCAGCTTAGAAACGGGAGTGAAGACCCAGTACTTC. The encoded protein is CASSLETGVKTQYF.

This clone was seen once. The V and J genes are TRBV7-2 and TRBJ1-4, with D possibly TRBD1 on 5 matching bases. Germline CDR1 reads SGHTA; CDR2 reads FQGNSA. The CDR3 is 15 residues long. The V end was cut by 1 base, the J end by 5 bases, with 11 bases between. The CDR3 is CASSLGGAANEKLFF. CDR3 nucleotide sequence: TGTGCCAGCAGCTTAGGTGGGGCAGCGAATGAAAAACTGTTTTTT.

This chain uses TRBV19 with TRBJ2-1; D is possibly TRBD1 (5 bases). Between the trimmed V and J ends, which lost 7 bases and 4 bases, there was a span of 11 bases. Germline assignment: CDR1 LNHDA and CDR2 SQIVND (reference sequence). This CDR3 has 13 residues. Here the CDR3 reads CASKRGTYNEQFF. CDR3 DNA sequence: TGTGCCAGTAAAAGGGGAACATACAATGAGCAGTTCTTC.

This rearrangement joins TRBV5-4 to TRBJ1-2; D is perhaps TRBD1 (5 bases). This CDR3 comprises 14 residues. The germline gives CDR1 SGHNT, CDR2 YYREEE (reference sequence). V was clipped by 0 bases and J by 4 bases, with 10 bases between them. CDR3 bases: TGTGCCAGCAGCTTGGGCGGGGGAGGCTATGGCTACACCTTC. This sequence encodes CASSLGGGGYGYTF. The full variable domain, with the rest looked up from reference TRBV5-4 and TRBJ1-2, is ETGVTQSPTHLIKTRGQQVTLRCSSQSGHNTVSWYQQALGQGPQFIFQYYREEENGRGNFPPRFSGLQFPNYSSELNVNALELDDSALYLCASSLGGGGYGYTFGSGTRLTVV.

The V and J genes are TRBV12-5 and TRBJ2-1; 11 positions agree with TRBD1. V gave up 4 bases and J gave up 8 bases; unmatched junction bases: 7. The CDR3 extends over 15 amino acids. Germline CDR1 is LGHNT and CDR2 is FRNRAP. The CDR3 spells CASGSDRGRSHEQFF. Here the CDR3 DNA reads TGTGCTAGTGGTTCGGACAGGGGGCGATCACATGAGCAGTTCTTC.

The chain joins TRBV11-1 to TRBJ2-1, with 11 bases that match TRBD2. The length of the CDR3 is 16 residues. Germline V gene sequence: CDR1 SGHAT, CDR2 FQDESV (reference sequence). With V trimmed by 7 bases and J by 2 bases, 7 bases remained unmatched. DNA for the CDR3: TGTGCCAGCATTCCCGGGACTAGCGGCCCCTACAATGAGCAGTTCTTC. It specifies CASIPGTSGPYNEQFF.

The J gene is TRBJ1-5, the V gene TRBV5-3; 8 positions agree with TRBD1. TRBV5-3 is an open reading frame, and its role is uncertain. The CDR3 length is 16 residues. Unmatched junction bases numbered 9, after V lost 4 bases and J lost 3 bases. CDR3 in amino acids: CARSGRKDRANQPQHF. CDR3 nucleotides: TGTGCCAGAAGCGGTAGAAAGGACAGGGCCAATCAGCCCCAGCATTTT.

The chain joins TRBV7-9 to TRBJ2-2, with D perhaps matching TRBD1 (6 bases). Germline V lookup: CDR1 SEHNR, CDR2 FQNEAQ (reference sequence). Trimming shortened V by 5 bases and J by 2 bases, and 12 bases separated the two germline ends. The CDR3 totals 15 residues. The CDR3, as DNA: TGTGCCAGCAGCGCCGGGACAACTAACACCGGGGAGCTGTTTTTT. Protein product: CASSAGTTNTGELFF.

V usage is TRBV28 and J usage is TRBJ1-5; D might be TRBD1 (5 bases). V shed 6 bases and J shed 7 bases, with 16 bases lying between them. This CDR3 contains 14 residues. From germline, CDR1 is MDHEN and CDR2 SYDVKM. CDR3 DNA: TGTGCCAGCAGGTCTGGACAAGGGGTCCAGCCCCAGCATTTT. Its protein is CASRSGQGVQPQHF.

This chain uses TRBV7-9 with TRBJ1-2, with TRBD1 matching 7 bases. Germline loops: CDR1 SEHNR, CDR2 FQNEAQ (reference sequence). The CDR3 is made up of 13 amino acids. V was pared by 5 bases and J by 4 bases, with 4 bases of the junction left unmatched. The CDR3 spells CASSPDRVYGYTF. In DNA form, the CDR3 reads TGTGCCAGCAGCCCCGACAGGGTCTATGGCTACACCTTC.

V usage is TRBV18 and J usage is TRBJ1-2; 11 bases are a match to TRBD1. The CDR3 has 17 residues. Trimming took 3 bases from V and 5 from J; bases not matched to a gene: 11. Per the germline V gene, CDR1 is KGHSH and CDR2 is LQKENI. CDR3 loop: CASSPFLGQGDSYGYTF. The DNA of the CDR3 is TGTGCCAGCTCACCCTTCCTGGGACAGGGGGATTCTTATGGCTACACCTTC.

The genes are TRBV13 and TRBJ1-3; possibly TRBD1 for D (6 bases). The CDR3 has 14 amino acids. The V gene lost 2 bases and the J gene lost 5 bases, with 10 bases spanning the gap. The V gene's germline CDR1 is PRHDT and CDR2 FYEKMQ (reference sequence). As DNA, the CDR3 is TGTGCCAGCAGCTTACAGGGGTCGAGAAACACCATATATTTT. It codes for CASSLQGSRNTIYF. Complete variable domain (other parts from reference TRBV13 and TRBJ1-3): AAGVIQSPRHLIKEKRETATLKCYPIPRHDTVYWYQQGPGQDPQFLISFYEKMQSDKGSIPDRFSAQQFSDYHSELNMSSLELGDSALYFCASSLQGSRNTIYFGEGSWLTVV.

The CDR3 protein is CASSLQAGAKNIQYF. Written as DNA, the CDR3 is TGTGCCAGCAGCTTGCAGGCGGGGGCCAAAAACATTCAGTACTTC. The chain is built from TRBV5-4 and TRBJ2-4; D may be TRBD2 (6 bases). V was pared by 1 base and J by 1 base, with 9 bases between. Germline CDR1 SGHNT, CDR2 YYREEE (reference sequence). This CDR3 contains 15 residues.

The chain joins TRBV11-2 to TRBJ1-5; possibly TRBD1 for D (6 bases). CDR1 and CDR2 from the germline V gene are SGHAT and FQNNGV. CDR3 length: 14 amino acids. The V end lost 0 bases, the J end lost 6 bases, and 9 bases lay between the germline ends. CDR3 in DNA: TGTGCCAGCAGCTTAGAGGGGGCTCGTCAGCCCCAGCATTTT. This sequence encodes CASSLEGARQPQHF.

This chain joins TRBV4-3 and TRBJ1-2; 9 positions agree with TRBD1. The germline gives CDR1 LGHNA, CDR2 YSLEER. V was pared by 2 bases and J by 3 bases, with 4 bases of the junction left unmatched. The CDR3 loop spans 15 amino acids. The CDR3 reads CASSQTGGTYYGYTF. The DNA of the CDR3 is TGCGCCAGCAGCCAAACAGGGGGCACTTACTATGGCTACACCTTC.

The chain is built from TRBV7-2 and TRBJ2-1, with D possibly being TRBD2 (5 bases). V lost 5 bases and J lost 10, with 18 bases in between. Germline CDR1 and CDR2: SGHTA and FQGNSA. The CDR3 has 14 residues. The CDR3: CASSTPYRTGEQFF. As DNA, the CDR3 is TGTGCCAGCAGCACCCCCTACCGGACGGGGGAGCAGTTCTTC.

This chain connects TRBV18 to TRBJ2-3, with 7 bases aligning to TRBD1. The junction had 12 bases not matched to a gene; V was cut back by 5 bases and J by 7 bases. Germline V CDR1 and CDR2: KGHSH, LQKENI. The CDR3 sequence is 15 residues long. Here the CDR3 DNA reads TGTGCCAGCTCAATCCAGGGACAGAGTACAAATACGCAGTATTTT. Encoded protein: CASSIQGQSTNTQYF. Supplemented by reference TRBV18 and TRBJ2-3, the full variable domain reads NAGVMQNPRHLVRRRGQEARLRCSPMKGHSHVYWYRQLPEEGLKFMVYLQKENIIDESGMPKERFSAEFPKEGPSILRIQQVVRGDSAAYFCASSIQGQSTNTQYFGPGTRLTVL.

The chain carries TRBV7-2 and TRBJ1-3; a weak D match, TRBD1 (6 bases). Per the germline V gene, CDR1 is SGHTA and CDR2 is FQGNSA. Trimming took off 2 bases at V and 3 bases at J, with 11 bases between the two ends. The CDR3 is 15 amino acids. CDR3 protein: CASSLTTGSGNTIYF. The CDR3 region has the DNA TGTGCCAGCAGCTTAACAACAGGGAGTGGAAACACCATATATTTT.

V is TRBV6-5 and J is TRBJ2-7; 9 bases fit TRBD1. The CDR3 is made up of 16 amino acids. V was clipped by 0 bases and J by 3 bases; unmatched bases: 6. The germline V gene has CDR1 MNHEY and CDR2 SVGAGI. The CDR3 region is CASSYSPGTGYYEQYF. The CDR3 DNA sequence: TGTGCCAGCAGTTACTCGCCCGGGACAGGGTACTACGAGCAGTACTTC.

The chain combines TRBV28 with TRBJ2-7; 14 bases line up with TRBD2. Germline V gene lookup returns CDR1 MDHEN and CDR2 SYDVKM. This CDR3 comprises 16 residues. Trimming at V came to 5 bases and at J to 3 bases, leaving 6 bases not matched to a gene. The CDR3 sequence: CASSVPGTSGGYEQYF. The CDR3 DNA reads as TGTGCCAGCAGTGTACCAGGGACTAGCGGGGGCTACGAGCAGTACTTC.